The sequence of this T cell receptor (beta chain) was determined in a study of T cells in localized non-small cell lung cancer. General observations from the study: The study sequenced only one region of the tumor. As a result, intratumor heterogeneity could not be excluded and remains possible. Researchers found a median approximately 60 of the top 100 tumor clones in adjacent lung. Greater T cell density in blood accompanied longer overall survival. Uninvolved adjacent lung had more T cell clonality than any other tissue, topping tumor.

For this clone: Its antigen is not known.

V lost 6 bases and J lost 5; bases outside the gene matches: 5. Germline V gene lookup returns CDR1 LGHNT and CDR2 FRNRAP. The CDR3 totals 15 residues. Profiled with immunoSEQ multiplex PCR; TCRdb holds only in-frame clones, not every one. The sample comprises 25,000 to 35,000 clones, under 95% of which are singletons, and roughly 0.73% rests with the top ten. J is TRBJ2-2 and V is TRBV12-5, with TRBD1 matching over 11 bases. Sequenced here: peripheral blood, sampled before any cancer treatment. This sequence originates from a woman aged 35 to 70 with stage I lung adenocarcinoma. CDR3 nucleotides: TGTGCTAGTGGCCTTGGACAGGGGGCGACCGGGGAGCTGTTTTTT. It translates to CASGLGQGATGELFF.